These T cell receptor beta chains were read from a single sample in a study of blood T cells in healthy people across ages. TCRdb redid the calling of the 5' RACE reads with MiXCR, one entry per CDR3 protein. Of roughly 2 million distinct CDR3 sequences in the sample, 49% are singletons; the top ten hold 2.1%. Specimen: blood. Receptor source: a woman between 35 and 50 years old in good health. The CDR3 runs from the conserved cysteine through the conserved F or W. The order of the fields is D gene, clone size, V gene, J gene, CDR3 protein, CDR3 DNA. A D gene is named only where the DNA matches it firmly. Only part of the rows carry a size: once, few, many, or a class if the clone is expanded.

TRBD1	few	TRBV20-1	TRBJ2-7	CSAEGQGAGEQYF	TGCAGTGCTGAAGGACAGGGGGCGGGCGAGCAGTACTTC
TRBD1	NA	TRBV2	TRBJ2-1	CASNPLSDREVNEQFF	TGTGCCAGCAACCCGCTCTCGGACAGGGAGGTAAATGAGCAGTTCTTC
NA	NA	TRBV25-1	TRBJ1-1	CASSEFVGGNTEAFF	TGTGCCAGCAGTGAATTCGTCGGGGGGAACACTGAAGCTTTCTTT
NA	NA	TRBV28	TRBJ2-3	CASSPLGGVHPETDTQYF	TGTGCCAGCAGTCCCCTAGGGGGAGTTCACCCCGAGACAGATACGCAGTATTTT
TRBD1	NA	TRBV6-2/TRBV6-3	TRBJ2-2	CASRTPTGPLLKNTGELFF	TGTGCCAGCAGGACCCCGACAGGGCCGCTACTTAAGAACACCGGGGAGCTGTTTTTT
NA	once	TRBV9	TRBJ2-3	CASSVDGRTDTQYF	TGTGCCAGCAGCGTAGACGGTCGCACAGATACGCAGTATTTT
TRBD2	few	TRBV20-1	TRBJ2-3	CSAKRGGDTQYF	TGCAGTGCTAAACGGGGGGGTGATACGCAGTATTTT
NA	NA	TRBV6-6	TRBJ2-2	CASSPRRGELFF	TGTGCCAGCAGCCCCAGGCGTGGGGAGCTGTTTTTT
NA	NA	TRBV20-1	TRBJ1-2	CSARDRDVKWYGYTF	TGCAGTGCTAGAGATCGGGACGTCAAGTGGTATGGCTACACCTTC
TRBD2	NA	TRBV4-2	TRBJ2-5	CASSQVPILAGTQETQYF	TGTGCCAGCAGCCAAGTCCCAATACTAGCGGGGACGCAAGAGACCCAGTACTTC
TRBD1	NA	TRBV4-3	TRBJ1-2	CASSQETGVGYTF	TGCGCCAGCAGCCAAGAGACAGGGGTTGGCTACACCTTC
TRBD1	NA	TRBV20-1	TRBJ2-7	CSAIRGTGSYEQYF	TGCAGTGCTATAAGAGGGACAGGGTCCTACGAGCAGTACTTC
TRBD1	NA	TRBV27	TRBJ2-1	CASSLHGQGARSGFF	TGTGCCAGCAGTTTACACGGACAGGGGGCTAGGAGTGGGTTCTTC
TRBD1	once	TRBV27	TRBJ2-2	CATRTGANTGELFF	TGTGCCACCCGGACAGGGGCGAACACCGGGGAGCTGTTTTTT
NA	NA	TRBV6-2/TRBV6-3	TRBJ2-5	CASISVKETQYF	TGTGCCAGCATTTCTGTAAAAGAGACCCAGTACTTC
NA	NA	TRBV4-1	TRBJ2-3	CASSHIRDGGVEDTQYF	TGCGCCAGCAGCCACATCCGGGACGGAGGCGTCGAGGATACGCAGTATTTT
NA	few	TRBV7-2	TRBJ1-2	CASSSLWGYTF	TGTGCCAGCAGCTCCCTCTGGGGATACACCTTC
TRBD2	NA	TRBV15	TRBJ2-3	CATSRDLAGGQTDTDTQYF	TGTGCCACCAGTAGAGATTTAGCGGGGGGCCAGACAGACACAGATACGCAGTATTTT
TRBD2	few	TRBV4-3	TRBJ2-3	CASSQFRDYSDTQYF	TGCGCCAGCAGCCAATTTCGGGACTACAGTGATACGCAGTATTTT
NA	few	TRBV7-9	TRBJ2-5	CASSLERVGAETQYF	TGTGCCAGCAGCTTAGAAAGGGTTGGTGCGGAGACCCAGTACTTC
TRBD2	NA	TRBV24-1	TRBJ2-3	CATSDKGMAGGWTDTQYF	TGTGCCACCAGTGATAAGGGGATGGCGGGGGGGTGGACAGATACGCAGTATTTT
TRBD2	NA	TRBV14	TRBJ2-1	CASSKRTSGGENEQFF	TGTGCCAGCAGCAAGAGAACTAGCGGGGGGGAGAATGAGCAGTTCTTC
NA	NA	TRBV19	TRBJ2-1	CASIGMDEQFF	TGTGCCAGTATCGGAATGGATGAGCAGTTCTTC
NA	NA	TRBV4-3	TRBJ2-1	CASSQWSSNNEQFF	TGCGCCAGCAGCCAGTGGAGTTCGAACAATGAGCAGTTCTTC
NA	few	TRBV18	TRBJ2-3	CASSPGSVSTDTQYF	TGTGCCAGCTCACCGGGGTCAGTGAGCACAGATACGCAGTATTTT
TRBD2	few	TRBV11-2	TRBJ2-5	CASSLDLRRGAQYF	TGTGCCAGCAGCTTAGATTTGCGGCGGGGGGCCCAGTACTTC